These 28 T cell receptor beta chains originate from one sample sequenced in a study of T cell repertoires in cytomegalovirus infection. MiXCR, applied by TCRdb to the reads, yields one record per CDR3 protein. The sample contains about 740,000 distinct CDR3 sequences, around a third of which appear only once. These TCRs' antigens remain unknown. The starting material was cultured PBMCs, obtained from culture after CMV antigen stimulation. These receptors were obtained from a human donor in good health (CMV status not recorded). Some clones in this sample may be carry-over from other donors' samples.

In its sample, this clonotype was seen a few times. V usage is TRBV7-9 and J usage is TRBJ2-5; D might be TRBD1 (6 bases). Trimming shortened V by 5 bases and J by 1 base, and 17 bases separated the two germline ends. Germline V lookup: CDR1 SEHNR, CDR2 FQNEAQ (reference sequence). This CDR3 region has 16 residues. The CDR3 nucleotides are TGTGCCAGCAGCATGACGACAGGACGTAGCCAAGAGACCCAGTACTTC. Its protein is CASSMTTGRSQETQYF.

This clonotype was observed a few times. J is TRBJ2-7 and V is TRBV6-5, with TRBD1 matching 9 bases. This CDR3 region has 14 residues. The V and J ends lost 6 bases and 13 bases, in that order; junction bases with no gene match: 16. Germline CDR1 reads MNHEY; CDR2 reads SVGAGI. CDR3 sequence: CASRPRDRVGKRYF. In DNA, the CDR3 is TGTGCCAGCAGGCCCCGGGACAGGGTCGGGAAAAGATACTTC.

The rearrangement uses TRBV7-9 and TRBJ1-2; a possible D gene is TRBD1 (5 bases). Germline CDR1 and CDR2: SEHNR and FQNEAQ (reference sequence). The CDR3 is made up of 16 amino acids. The V end lost 4 bases, the J end lost 8 bases, and 23 bases lay between the germline ends. The CDR3 sequence is CASSSTRDVGAEGYTF. CDR3 nucleotide sequence: TGTGCCAGCAGCTCCACCCGGGACGTGGGAGCGGAAGGCTACACCTTC.

The chain links TRBV10-3 to TRBJ1-2; maybe TRBD1 (6 bases). The CDR3 runs 15 residues. Germline V gives CDR1 ENHRY, CDR2 SYGVKD. V gave up 10 bases and J gave up 0 bases, with 18 bases separating them. CDR3 coding DNA: TGTGCCACCGCGCGGGCCGGGGACACTAACTATGGCTACACCTTC. Protein sequence: CATARAGDTNYGYTF.

This sequence joins TRBV6-5 and TRBJ1-3; 12 bases agree with TRBD1. The CDR3 covers 20 residues. Germline V CDR1 and CDR2: MNHEY, SVGAGI. The V and J ends lost 6 bases and 0 bases, in that order; junction bases with no gene match: 15. The CDR3, as DNA: TGTGCCAGCAGCAGAGGGACAGGGGGCACCCCTTATTACTCTGGAAACACCATATATTTT. Protein: CASSRGTGGTPYYSGNTIYF.

This clonotype appeared many times. V and J are TRBV7-2 and TRBJ1-3, with no clear D. This CDR3 contains 16 residues. Trimming removed 1 base from V and 0 bases from J, with 10 bases in between. CDR1 is SGHTA, CDR2 FQGNSA, per germline. The DNA of the CDR3 is TGTGCCAGCAGCTTAGGCGGAAAGAGCTCTGGAAACACCATATATTTT. It yields the protein CASSLGGKSSGNTIYF.

This clonotype was observed a few times. The gene calls are TRBV7-2 and TRBJ2-4; TRBD2 matches at 10 bases. Looked up from germline, CDR1 is SGHTA and CDR2 is FQGNSA. CDR3 size: 15 residues. Losses at the gene ends were 5 bases for V and 6 bases for J; bases not matched to a gene: 7. The CDR3 sequence: CASSVSGGAGNIQYF. The CDR3 region has the DNA TGTGCCAGCAGCGTGAGCGGGGGGGCGGGAAACATTCAGTACTTC.

The chain carries TRBV7-8 and TRBJ2-1; D is undetermined. Trimming left V 3 bases short and J 10 bases short, with 13 bases between. Germline CDR1 SGHVS, CDR2 FQNEAQ. This CDR3 contains 13 residues. The CDR3 loop reads CASSLAVGVEQFF. CDR3 DNA sequence: TGTGCCAGCAGCTTGGCGGTCGGCGTGGAGCAGTTCTTC.

The chain uses TRBV19 and TRBJ1-5; unclear D gene. Trimming removed 2 bases from V and 4 bases from J, with 9 bases in between. Germline assignment: CDR1 LNHDA and CDR2 SQIVND (reference sequence). This CDR3 spans 14 amino acids. CDR3 nucleotide sequence: TGTGCCAGTAGTATACGGCGCCAAAATCAGCCCCAGCATTTT. As protein: CASSIRRQNQPQHF.

This clonotype has ten or more counts. The chain carries TRBV7-2 and TRBJ2-3; D is unresolved. There are 14 residues in the CDR3. Trimming removed 1 base from V and 4 bases from J, with 9 bases in between. CDR1 is SGHTA, CDR2 FQGNSA, per germline. The CDR3 nucleotides read TGTGCCAGCAGCTTAGGTCTCACGTCAGATACGCAGTATTTT. Translation gives CASSLGLTSDTQYF.

A single count supports this clonotype. V and J are TRBV5-8 and TRBJ2-7, with 8 bases identical to TRBD2. Trimming at V came to 4 bases and at J to 3 bases, leaving 9 bases not matched to a gene. The CDR3 is made up of 15 amino acids. Germline V gene sequence: CDR1 SGHTS, CDR2 YDEGEE. CDR3 sequence (DNA): TGTGCCAGCAGCCTGCCTGGACTAGCAGGCTACGAGCAGTACTTC. This encodes CASSLPGLAGYEQYF.

This clonotype was seen a few times. The genes are TRBV6-2 or TRBV6-3 and TRBJ1-2; D might be TRBD1 (5 bases). This CDR3 has 12 residues. Trimming took 10 bases from V and 5 from J, leaving 14 bases between them. Germline CDR1 is MNHEY and CDR2 is SVGEGT. The CDR3 DNA reads TGTGCCACTTCGCGGGGGGTTTATGGCTACACCTTC. Amino acid sequence: CATSRGVYGYTF.

V usage is TRBV4-1 and J usage is TRBJ2-2; 8 nucleotides agree with TRBD2. The CDR3 sequence is 15 residues long. Germline lookup yields CDR1 MGHRA and CDR2 YSYEKL. Trimming cost V 4 bases and J 6 bases; bases outside gene matches: 7. The CDR3 loop reads CASSPGLVVSGELFF. CDR3 bases: TGCGCCAGCAGCCCGGGACTAGTTGTGTCCGGGGAGCTGTTTTTT.

This clonotype came up many times. This chain uses TRBV12-3 or TRBV12-4 with TRBJ1-1; the D is unclear. The CDR3 is made up of 14 amino acids. V was shortened by 5 bases and J by 6 bases, with 16 bases between the two germline ends. This CDR3 is CASSAGEFGAEAFF. The DNA of the CDR3 is TGTGCCAGCAGTGCTGGCGAGTTTGGGGCTGAAGCTTTCTTT.

Only a few counts were recorded for this clonotype. CDR3 nucleotides: TGCAGCGCCGGGACTAGCGGGGCAGATACGCAGTATTTT. Translated: CSAGTSGADTQYF. The chain recombines TRBV29-1 with TRBJ2-3, with 13 bases identical to TRBD2. There are 13 residues in the CDR3. Losses at the gene ends were 7 bases for V and 4 bases for J; bases not matched to a gene: 2. Germline V gene lookup returns CDR1 SQVTM and CDR2 ANQGSEA.

The chain recombines TRBV7-9 with TRBJ1-3, with D possibly TRBD1 on 6 matching bases. V was cut by 5 bases and J by 0 bases, with 11 bases left in between. CDR1 is SEHNR and CDR2 is FQNEAQ in the germline V gene (reference sequence). CDR3 length: 15 amino acids. CDR3 coding DNA: TGTGCCAGCAGCGGACGGGGGCTCTCTGGAAACACCATATATTTT. The encoded protein is CASSGRGLSGNTIYF.

This clonotype came up a few times. The chain combines TRBV4-2 with TRBJ2-1; D unclear. Germline CDR1 LGHNA, CDR2 YNFKEQ. This CDR3 spans 15 amino acids. V was shortened by 3 bases and J by 0 bases, with 9 bases between the two germline ends. The CDR3: CASSQISSSYNEQFF. As DNA, the CDR3 is TGTGCCAGCAGCCAGATCAGTAGCTCCTACAATGAGCAGTTCTTC.

The chain joins TRBV12-3 or TRBV12-4 to TRBJ1-5; D gene unclear. The CDR3 has 12 amino acids. The DNA for the CDR3 is TGTGCGAGCGGTTCGGGGAATCAGCCCCAGCATTTT. Its translation: CASGSGNQPQHF.

V usage is TRBV13 and J usage is TRBJ2-7; no clear D. Looked up from germline, CDR1 is PRHDT and CDR2 is FYEKMQ (reference sequence). V was shortened by 4 bases and J by 1 base, with 17 bases between the two germline ends. CDR3 size: 16 residues. The CDR3 coding sequence is TGTGCCAGCAGCTCTAAGGCTCAGGCCGCATCCTACGAGCAGTACTTC. The encoded protein is CASSSKAQAASYEQYF.

The chain recombines TRBV12-3 or TRBV12-4 with TRBJ1-1; D not certain. There are 10 residues in the CDR3. The germline V and J ends were trimmed by 6 bases and 7 bases, with 6 bases remaining between them. The CDR3: CASRDIEAFF. The CDR3, as DNA: TGTGCCAGCAGAGACATTGAAGCTTTCTTT.

This clonotype has just a few counts. V is TRBV4-1 and J is TRBJ1-1; no definite D call. Germline V CDR1 and CDR2: MGHRA, YSYEKL. Trimming removed 0 bases from V and 1 base from J, with 15 bases in between. CDR3 length: 17 residues. CDR3 sequence reads: CASSQDFPGIPNTEAFF. Here the CDR3 DNA reads TGCGCCAGCAGCCAAGATTTTCCGGGTATCCCGAACACTGAAGCTTTCTTT.

The CDR3 region has the DNA TGTGCCAGCAGCTTAGCCGATACTAGCGGGGGGGGTTATACGCAGTATTTT. Its translation: CASSLADTSGGGYTQYF. The chain has TRBV7-2 and TRBJ2-3, with 13 bases identical to TRBD2. V lost 0 bases to trimming and J lost 7 bases; unmatched junction nucleotides: 7. Germline V lookup: CDR1 SGHTA, CDR2 FQGNSA. The CDR3 consists of 17 residues.

The chain carries TRBV19 and TRBJ2-7; D is ambiguous. Deletions cut 2 bases from V and 2 bases from J, with 4 bases between. Looked up from germline, CDR1 is LNHDA and CDR2 is SQIVND (reference sequence). This CDR3 comprises 12 residues. The CDR3 region has the DNA TGTGCCAGTAGTATATCTACCTACGAGCAGTACTTC. This codes for CASSISTYEQYF. The entire variable domain, with the rest obtained from reference TRBV19 and TRBJ2-7, is as follows: DGGITQSPKYLFRKEGQNVTLSCEQNLNHDAMYWYRQDPGQGLRLIYYSQIVNDFQKGDIAEGYSVSREKKESFPLTVTSAQKNPTAFYLCASSISTYEQYFGPGTRLTVT.

The chain joins TRBV2 to TRBJ2-6; no clear D gene. V was clipped by 3 bases and J by 0 bases, with 6 bases between them. Germline V lookup: CDR1 SNHLY, CDR2 FYNNEI. This CDR3 contains 15 residues. The CDR3 reads CASSEVSSGANVLTF. CDR3 coding DNA: TGTGCCAGCAGTGAGGTCAGCTCTGGGGCCAACGTCCTGACTTTC.

This clonotype was detected only a few times. This CDR3 is CASSLVRLWDAYGYTF. The CDR3 DNA sequence: TGTGCCAGCAGCTTAGTGAGGCTCTGGGACGCCTATGGCTACACCTTC. V gene TRBV7-9 combines with J gene TRBJ1-2, with D perhaps matching TRBD1 (5 bases). The CDR3 has 16 residues. Between the trimmed V and J ends, which lost 1 base and 4 bases, there was a span of 16 bases. Germline lookup yields CDR1 SEHNR and CDR2 FQNEAQ (reference sequence).

This clonotype showed up just once. The chain carries TRBV4-1 and TRBJ2-5; no reliable D call. The germline V gene encodes CDR1 MGHRA and CDR2 YSYEKL. V lost 3 bases and J 5 bases, leaving 13 bases between the germline ends. The CDR3 consists of 14 residues. The CDR3 here is CASSHLNSGETQYF. DNA for the CDR3: TGCGCCAGCAGCCACCTGAACTCCGGGGAGACCCAGTACTTC.

CDR3 coding DNA: TGTGCCAGCAGCTCGACAGGGTCCGGCGTTCGCGAGCAGTACTTC. This codes for CASSSTGSGVREQYF. The rearrangement links TRBV7-9 to TRBJ2-7, with TRBD1 identical over 7 bases. V dropped 4 bases and J dropped 6; count of bases not matched to a gene: 12. This CDR3 has 15 amino acids. In germline, CDR1 is SEHNR, CDR2 FQNEAQ (reference sequence). The whole variable domain, remainder taken from reference TRBV7-9 and TRBJ2-7, is DTGVSQNPRHKITKRGQNVTFRCDPISEHNRLYWYRQTLGQGPEFLTYFQNEAQLEKSRLLSDRFSAERPKGSFSTLEIQRTEQGDSAMYLCASSSTGSGVREQYFGPGTRLTVT.

As regards this clonotype: A read error may account for a junction end that differs from germline. The chain combines TRBV10-3 with TRBJ2-1; D unclear. CDR3 length: 14 residues. Germline-derived CDR1 and CDR2 are ENHRY and SYGVKD. DNA for the CDR3: TGTGCCATCAGTGAGTCGGGTAGCCCGGGTAATGCGCTCTTC. Encoded protein: CAISESGSPGNALF.